One TCR beta chain is described in this entry. The germline V gene encodes CDR1 ENHRY and CDR2 SYGVKD. The CDR3 has 14 residues. V lost 6 bases to trimming and J lost 1 base; unmatched junction nucleotides: 4. The data stem from a study of blood T cell repertoires in COVID-19. Data came from immunoSEQ multiplex PCR; TCRdb stores just in-frame clones and leaves some out. The profile shows fewer than 400,000 clones, roughly 89% of them singletons. V and J are TRBV10-3 and TRBJ1-2; 8 positions match TRBD1. Sequenced: peripheral blood. The sequence was collected from a woman aged 25 to 45 with COVID-19, enrolled during active disease. CDR3 coding DNA: TGTGCCATCAGAAGAACAGGGGGTAACTATGGCTACACCTTC. Translated, it gives CAIRRTGGNYGYTF.